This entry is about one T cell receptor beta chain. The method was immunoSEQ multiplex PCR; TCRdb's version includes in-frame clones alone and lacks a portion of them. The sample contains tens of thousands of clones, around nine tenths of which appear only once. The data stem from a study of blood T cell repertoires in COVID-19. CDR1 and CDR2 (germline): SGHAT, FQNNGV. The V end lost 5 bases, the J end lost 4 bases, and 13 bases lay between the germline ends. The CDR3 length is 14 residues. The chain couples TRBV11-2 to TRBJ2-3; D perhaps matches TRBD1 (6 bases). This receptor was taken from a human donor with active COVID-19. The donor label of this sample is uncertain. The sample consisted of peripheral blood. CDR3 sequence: CASSKDSSSDTQYF. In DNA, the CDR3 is TGTGCCAGCAGCAAGGACAGTTCCTCAGATACGCAGTATTTT.